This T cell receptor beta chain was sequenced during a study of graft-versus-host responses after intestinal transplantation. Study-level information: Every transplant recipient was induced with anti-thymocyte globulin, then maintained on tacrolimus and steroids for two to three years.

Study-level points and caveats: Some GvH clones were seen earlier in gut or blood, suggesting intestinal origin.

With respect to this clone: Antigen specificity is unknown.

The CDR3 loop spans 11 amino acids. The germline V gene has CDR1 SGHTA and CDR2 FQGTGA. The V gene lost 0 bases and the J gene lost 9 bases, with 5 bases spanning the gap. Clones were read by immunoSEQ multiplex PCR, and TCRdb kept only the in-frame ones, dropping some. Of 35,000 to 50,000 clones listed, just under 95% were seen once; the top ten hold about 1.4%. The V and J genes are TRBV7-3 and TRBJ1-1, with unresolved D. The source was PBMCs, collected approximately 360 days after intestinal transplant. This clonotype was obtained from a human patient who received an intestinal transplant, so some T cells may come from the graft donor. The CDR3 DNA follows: TGTGCCAGCAGCTTAACAGATCAAGCTTTCTTT. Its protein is CASSLTDQAFF.